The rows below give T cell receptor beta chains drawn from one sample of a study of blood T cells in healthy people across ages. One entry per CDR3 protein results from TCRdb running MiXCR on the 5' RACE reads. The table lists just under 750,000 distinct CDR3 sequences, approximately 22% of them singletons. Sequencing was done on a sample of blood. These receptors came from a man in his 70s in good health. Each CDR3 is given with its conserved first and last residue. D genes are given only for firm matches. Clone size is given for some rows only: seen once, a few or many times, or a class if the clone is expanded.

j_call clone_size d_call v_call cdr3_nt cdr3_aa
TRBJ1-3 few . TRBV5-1 TGCGCCAGCAGCTTGGCCGGAGGGGACCGTGGAAACACCATATATTTT CASSLAGGDRGNTIYF
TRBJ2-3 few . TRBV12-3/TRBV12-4 TGTGCCAGGGGGCCGGGAACGGATACGCAGTATTTT CARGPGTDTQYF
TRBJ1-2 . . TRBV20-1 TGCAGTGCTAGTGCCAGGGTTCACCCCAACTATGGCTACACCTTC CSASARVHPNYGYTF
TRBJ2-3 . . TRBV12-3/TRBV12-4 TGTGCCAGCAGACAGAGTTTCGATGCGCAGTATTTT CASRQSFDAQYF
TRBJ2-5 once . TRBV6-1 TGTGCCAGCAGCCAGTTGGACGAAGAGACCCAGTACTTC CASSQLDEETQYF
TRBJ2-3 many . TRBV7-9 TGTGCCAGCAGCATAGCCCGCGGGAGCACAGATACGCAGTATTTT CASSIARGSTDTQYF
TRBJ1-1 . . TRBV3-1 TGTGCCAGCAGAACTAACAGTGAGCGCACTGAAGCTTTCTTT CASRTNSERTEAFF
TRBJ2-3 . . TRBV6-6 TGTGCCAGCAGTTATCCAGGGAACACAGATACGCAGTATTTT CASSYPGNTDTQYF
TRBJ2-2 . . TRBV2 TGTGCCAGCAGTGCCAAGCGGACGAACACCGGGGAGCTGTTTTTT CASSAKRTNTGELFF
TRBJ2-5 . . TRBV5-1 TGCGCCAGCAGCTTTGACGAGAGACAGACCCAGTACTTC CASSFDERQTQYF
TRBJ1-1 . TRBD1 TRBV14 TGTGCCAGCAGCCAAGAAAGACAGGGGTTTGACACTGAAGCTTTCTTT CASSQERQGFDTEAFF
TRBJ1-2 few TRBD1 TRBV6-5 TGTGCCAGCAGTTGGACGGACAGGGCCTATGGCTACACCTTC CASSWTDRAYGYTF
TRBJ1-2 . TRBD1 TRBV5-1 TGCGCCAGCAGCTCAGGGGGCCCGAGGTATGGCTACACCTTC CASSSGGPRYGYTF